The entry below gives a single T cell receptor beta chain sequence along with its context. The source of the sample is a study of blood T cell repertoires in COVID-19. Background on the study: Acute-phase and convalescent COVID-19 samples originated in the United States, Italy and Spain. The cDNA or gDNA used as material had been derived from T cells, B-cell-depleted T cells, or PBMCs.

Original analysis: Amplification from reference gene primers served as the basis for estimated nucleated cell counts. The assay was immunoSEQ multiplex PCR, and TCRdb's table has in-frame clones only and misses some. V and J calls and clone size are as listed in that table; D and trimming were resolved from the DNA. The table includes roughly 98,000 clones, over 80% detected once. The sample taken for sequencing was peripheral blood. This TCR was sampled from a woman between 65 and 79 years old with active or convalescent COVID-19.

The CDR3 here is CASRGASTDTQYF. The CDR3 nucleotides read TGTGCCAGCAGGGGCGCGAGCACAGATACGCAGTATTTT. The chain carries TRBV6-5 and TRBJ2-3; D unclear. CDR1 MNHEY and CDR2 SVGAGI come from the germline V gene. This CDR3 has 13 residues. The V gene lost 6 bases and the J gene lost 0 bases, with 7 bases spanning the gap.